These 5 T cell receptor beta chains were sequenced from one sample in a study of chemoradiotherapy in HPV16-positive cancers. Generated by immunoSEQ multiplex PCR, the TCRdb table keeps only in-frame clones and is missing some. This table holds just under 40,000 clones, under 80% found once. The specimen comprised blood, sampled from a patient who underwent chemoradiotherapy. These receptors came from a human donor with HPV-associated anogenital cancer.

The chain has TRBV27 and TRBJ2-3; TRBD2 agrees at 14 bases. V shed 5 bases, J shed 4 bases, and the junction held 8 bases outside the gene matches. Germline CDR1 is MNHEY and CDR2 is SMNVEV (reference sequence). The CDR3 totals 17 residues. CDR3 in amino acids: CASSLTSGGAWADTQYF. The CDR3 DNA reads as TGTGCCAGCAGTCTGACTAGCGGGGGGGCTTGGGCAGATACGCAGTATTTT.

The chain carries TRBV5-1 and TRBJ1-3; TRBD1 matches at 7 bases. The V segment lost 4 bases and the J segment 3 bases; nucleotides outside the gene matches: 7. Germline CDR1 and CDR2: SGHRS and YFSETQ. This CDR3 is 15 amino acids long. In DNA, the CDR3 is TGCGCCAGCAGCGAACAGACAGGGAGTGGAAACACCATATATTTT. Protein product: CASSEQTGSGNTIYF.

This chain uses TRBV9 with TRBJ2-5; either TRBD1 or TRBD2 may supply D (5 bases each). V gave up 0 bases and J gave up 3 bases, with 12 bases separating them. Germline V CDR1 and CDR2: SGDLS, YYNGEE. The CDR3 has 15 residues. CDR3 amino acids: CASSVDGANKETQYF. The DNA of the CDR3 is TGTGCCAGCAGCGTAGACGGGGCCAACAAAGAGACCCAGTACTTC.

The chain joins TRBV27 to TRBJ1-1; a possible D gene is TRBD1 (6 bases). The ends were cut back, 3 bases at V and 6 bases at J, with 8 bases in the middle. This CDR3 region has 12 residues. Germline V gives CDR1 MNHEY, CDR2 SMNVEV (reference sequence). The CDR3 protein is CASSFPGAEAFF. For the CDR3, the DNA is TGTGCCAGCAGTTTCCCAGGGGCTGAAGCTTTCTTT.

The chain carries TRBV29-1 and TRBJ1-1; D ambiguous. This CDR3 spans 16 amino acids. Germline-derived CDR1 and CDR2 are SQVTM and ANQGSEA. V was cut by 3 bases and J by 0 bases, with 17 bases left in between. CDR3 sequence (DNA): TGCAGCGTTGATGGGAGACACTCGAACTTGAACACTGAAGCTTTCTTT. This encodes CSVDGRHSNLNTEAFF.